This T cell receptor beta chain was captured by sequencing in a study of shared clonotypes between healthy human individuals. The naive CD8 fraction comprised CD45RO-negative cells positively selected for CCR7 and excluded terminally differentiated effector memory CD45RA+ cells. The germline V and J ends were trimmed by 2 bases and 4 bases, with 12 bases remaining between them. CDR1 is SQVTM and CDR2 is ANQGSEA in the germline V gene. The CDR3 extends over 14 amino acids. This clone has only one observation. This table comes from immunoSEQ multiplex PCR, and its TCRdb copy is limited to in-frame clones, with some not included. The table has some 2 million clones, roughly 94% seen once.

The receptor was isolated from a man aged 18-30 years in good health. This rearrangement joins TRBV29-1 to TRBJ2-1, with D uncertain. The sequenced material came from naive CD8+ T cells sorted from blood. The CDR3: CSVEWARDYNEQFF. CDR3 bases: TGCAGCGTTGAATGGGCCCGCGATTACAATGAGCAGTTCTTC.